Sequencing of this T cell receptor (beta chain) was carried out in a study of shared clonotypes between healthy human individuals. The data were produced by immunoSEQ multiplex PCR, yet TCRdb's version contains in-frame clones alone and is incomplete. The sample includes some 2 million clones, about 95% of them seen just once. Naive CD8 cells lacked CD45RO and underwent positive selection for CCR7, leaving out terminally differentiated effector memory CD45RA+ cells. Nashville, Tennessee was home to all donors, each a Caucasian adult. This CDR3 has 15 amino acids. The V end lost 6 bases, the J end lost 5 bases, and 20 bases lay between the germline ends. The V gene's germline CDR1 is MGHRA and CDR2 YSYEKL. This clone was observed a single time.

Sequencing was carried out using naive CD8+ T cells sorted from blood. This clonotype was sampled from a man aged 18 to 29 in good health. The genes are TRBV4-1 and TRBJ2-7; tentatively, D is TRBD2 (6 bases). CDR3 region: CASSQQLGTGDEQYF. In DNA form, the CDR3 reads TGCGCCAGCAGTCAACAATTGGGCACGGGAGACGAGCAGTACTTC.